The rows below give T cell receptor beta chains drawn from one sample of a study of long-term antiretroviral therapy in people with HIV. Produced via immunoSEQ multiplex PCR; TCRdb's table is partial and in-frame only. Seen here are 31,000 or so clones, 90% to 97% observed once, and the top ten hold over 2%. Specimen: unsorted PBMCs, collected approximately 6.6 years after starting antiretroviral therapy. These receptors came from a man aged 30-40 years with HIV. The CDR3 runs from the conserved cysteine through the conserved F or W. D genes are given only for firm matches. The size entry is marked missing in some rows and otherwise reads once, few, many or a size class.

cdr3_length j_call clone_size d_call v_call cdr3_aa cdr3_nt
15 TRBJ1-4 . . TRBV10-3 CAISAFAAANEKLFF TGTGCCATCAGTGCTTTTGCCGCTGCTAATGAAAAACTGTTTTTT
13 TRBJ1-6 few . TRBV13 CASRGFPNSPLHF TGTGCCAGCAGGGGGTTCCCTAATTCACCCCTCCACTTT
20 TRBJ2-1 . TRBD2 TRBV6-1 CASSDYGTSGTWSSYNEQFF TGTGCCAGCAGTGACTACGGGACTAGCGGCACCTGGAGCTCCTACAATGAGCAGTTCTTC
12 TRBJ2-5 . . TRBV7-9 CASSSEEETQYF TGTGCCAGCAGTTCAGAAGAAGAGACCCAGTACTTC
19 TRBJ2-1 . TRBD2 TRBV10-3 CAISESGTQGGSGRGEQFF TGTGCCATCAGTGAGTCAGGGACACAAGGAGGGAGCGGGAGAGGGGAGCAGTTCTTC
18 TRBJ2-7 . TRBD2 TRBV27 CASSQPRLAGDYSYEQYF TGTGCCAGCAGTCAACCGCGACTAGCGGGAGACTACTCCTACGAGCAGTACTTC
16 TRBJ2-1 . . TRBV7-7 CASSSNRDGSYNEQFF TGTGCTAGCAGCTCGAACCGGGACGGAAGCTACAATGAGCAGTTCTTC
15 TRBJ2-2 . . TRBV29-1 CSGQTDPSNTGELFF TGCAGCGGTCAGACAGACCCATCGAACACCGGGGAGCTGTTTTTT
14 TRBJ1-3 . . TRBV6-6 CASSYQGSGNTIYF TGTGCCAGCAGTTACCAGGGGTCGGGAAACACCATATATTTT
14 TRBJ2-5 . . TRBV7-3 CASSQSGVGETQYF TGTGCCAGCAGCCAGAGTGGTGTCGGGGAGACCCAGTACTTC
17 TRBJ1-6 . . TRBV15 CATSRVRGSSYNSPLHF TGTGCCACCAGCAGAGTGAGGGGGAGCTCCTATAATTCACCCCTCCACTTT
16 TRBJ1-3 . TRBD1 TRBV18 CASSPGQASSGNTIYF TGTGCCAGCTCACCGGGACAGGCCTCCTCTGGAAACACCATATATTTT
14 TRBJ2-5 . . TRBV11-2 CASSLDELLETQYF TGTGCCAGCAGCTTAGATGAACTTCTAGAGACCCAGTACTTC
14 TRBJ1-6 once . TRBV6-6 CASTRGGASSPLHF TGTGCCAGCACCCGGGGGGGGGCGAGCTCACCCCTCCACTTT
19 TRBJ2-2 . . TRBV7-2 CASSPRPLSQLTNTGELFF TGTGCCAGCAGCCCTAGGCCGCTGTCACAACTCACGAACACCGGGGAGCTGTTTTTT